This TCR beta chain was recovered during a study of PD-L1 blockade in urothelial cancer. Study-level information: Male sex and bladder-origin urothelial cancer characterized about 85% of the 29 patients. In terms of prior chemotherapy, patients had received 0 to 3 regimens.

Only in-frame clones appear in the TCRdb table, and some are missing; sequencing was by immunoSEQ multiplex PCR. The profile shows just over 50,000 clones, roughly 80% of them singletons. With 5 bases clipped from V and 6 bases from J, the junction kept 10 bases outside the gene matches. This CDR3 is built from 16 residues. Germline V gene lookup returns CDR1 SGHVS and CDR2 FQNEAQ. The sequence derives from a man aged 65 to 85 with urothelial cancer. The chain joins TRBV7-8 to TRBJ2-2; 9 bases align to TRBD1. The input for sequencing was PBMCs, taken around atezolizumab (anti-PD-L1) treatment. CDR3 DNA: TGTGCCAGCAGCCTCCGGGACAGGGAAACCGCCGGGGAGCTGTTTTTT. The encoded protein is CASSLRDRETAGELFF.